This TCR beta chain was profiled in a study of OX40 agonist ivuxolimab in advanced cancers. Background on the study: Dose-escalation patients' cancers were hepatocellular carcinoma, melanoma, renal cell or head and neck cancer. With a range of roughly 20 to 79, age averaged about 59 years, and 75% to 90% were male.

The data were produced by immunoSEQ multiplex PCR, yet TCRdb's version contains in-frame clones alone and is incomplete. The data hold roughly 100,000 clones, with 86% observed a single time. Study-level results: Partial responders dosed at 0.1-3.0 mg/kg displayed clonal expansion ranking among the lowest.

With regard to this clone: Its antigen is not identified.

Trimming removed 4 bases at V and 3 bases at J, with 8 bases between. The CDR3 has 12 amino acids. CDR1 and CDR2 from the germline V gene are SGHRS and YFSETQ. The clonotype was recovered from an adult with an advanced solid tumor such as melanoma, head and neck, liver or kidney cancer. Here the sequenced sample was CD4+ or CD8+ T cells sorted from blood, taken in a trial of the OX40 agonist ivuxolimab. The chain is built from TRBV5-1 and TRBJ2-7; the D gene is possibly TRBD2 (5 bases). The CDR3 nucleotides read TGCGCCAGCAGCCTGAGGGACTACGAGCAGTACTTC. Translation gives CASSLRDYEQYF.